This TCR beta chain was retrieved from a study of shared clonotypes between healthy human individuals. At the deep level, the assay was run. The authors' processing: Filtering differed since immunoSEQ provided only junctions, with no quality scores. Measured with immunoSEQ multiplex PCR; TCRdb has only the in-frame clones, and not every one. That table gives V, J and clone size, and the DNA gave D and trimming. The table has 2 million or so clones, 90% to 95% seen once. The CDR3 is 15 amino acids. V shed 8 bases, J shed 2 bases, and the junction held 11 bases outside the gene matches. Germline-derived CDR1 and CDR2 are MRHNA and SNTAGT. There were only Caucasian adults among the donors, and all lived in Nashville, Tennessee. This clone showed up just once.

The clonotype comes from a man between 18 and 35 years old in good health. This chain links TRBV6-4 with TRBJ2-7, with 8 bases identical to TRBD2. The sequencing sample was made of naive CD4+ T cells sorted from blood. The subset denotes: CD45RA+ positively selected. CDR3: CASPEERGITYEQYF. The CDR3 DNA reads as TGTGCCAGCCCCGAGGAGCGGGGGATAACCTACGAGCAGTACTTC.